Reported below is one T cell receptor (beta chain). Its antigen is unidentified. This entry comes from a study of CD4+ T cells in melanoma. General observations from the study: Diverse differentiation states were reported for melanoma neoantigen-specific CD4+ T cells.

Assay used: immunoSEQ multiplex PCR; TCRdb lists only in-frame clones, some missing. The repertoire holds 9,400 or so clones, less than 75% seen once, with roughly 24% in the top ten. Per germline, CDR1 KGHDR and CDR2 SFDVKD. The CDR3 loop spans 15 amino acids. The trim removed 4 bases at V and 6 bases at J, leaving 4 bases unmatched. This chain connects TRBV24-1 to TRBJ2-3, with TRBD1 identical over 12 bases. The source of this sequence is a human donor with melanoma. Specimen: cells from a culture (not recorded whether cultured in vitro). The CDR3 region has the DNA TGTGCCACCAGTGACCGGGGACAGGGGGCTGATACGCAGTATTTT. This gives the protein CATSDRGQGADTQYF.